The sequence of this TCR beta chain was determined in a study of cytomegalovirus exposure and HLA in healthy donors. Study-level findings and limits: The investigators catalogued under 200 TCR beta chains as cytomegalovirus-associated. TCR beta chain V- and J-gene trimming was linked, in a later analysis, to a missense variant in DCLRE1C.

The PCR employed 60 Vbeta primers together with 13 Jbeta primers. TCRdb keeps only in-frame clones here, not all; method: immunoSEQ multiplex PCR. The data hold approximately 150,000 clones, with approximately 84% observed a single time. About this clone itself: Antigen specificity is unknown.

The clonotype comes from a woman in her thirties or forties in good health and CMV-seropositive. The sequencing sample was made of PBMCs.

CDR3 nucleotide sequence: TGTGCCAGCAGCTCCCCCTGGGACAGAAACTCCTACGAGCAGTACTTC. Translated, it gives CASSSPWDRNSYEQYF. This chain uses TRBV7-9 with TRBJ2-7; 7 bases are a match to TRBD1. Germline V lookup: CDR1 SEHNR, CDR2 FQNEAQ (reference sequence). CDR3 length: 16 residues. The V segment lost 4 bases and the J segment 0 bases; nucleotides outside the gene matches: 9.